A single sample is the source of the 30 T cell receptor beta chains below, sequenced in a study of beta chain features in type 1 diabetes (dated by TCRdb to the late 2010s). Receptors were amplified or captured by the immunoSEQ multiplex PCR assay. The entire isolated RNA was reverse transcribed using the High Capacity cDNA Reverse Transcription Kit, and thus expressed TCRB transcripts were sequenced. The immuneACCESS repertoire file appears here via TCRdb, limited to in-frame rearrangements. These files lack a portion of the clones; in checked studies, under half of the deficit traces to unresolved V genes, and the cause of the others is not known. In this sample the table shows a few hundred thousand clones, about 15% of which occur a single time. The top ten clonotypes cover 0.019% of the sample. The sequenced material came from naive CD4+ T cells from blood. Reading the label with the study, this specimen's cell subset or site is: true naive CD4+ T cells. The origin of the receptors is a woman under 30 in good health.

The chain has TRBV5-1 and TRBJ2-5; D is unresolved. The germline V gene encodes CDR1 SGHRS and CDR2 YFSETQ. V lost 2 bases, J lost 5 bases, and 19 bases lay in between. The CDR3 is 16 residues long. For the CDR3, the DNA is TGCGCCAGCAGCTTCAGCGCGTCAGCCGGAGAGGAGACCCAGTACTTC. Protein: CASSFSASAGEETQYF.

This clone was detected a few times. The chain couples TRBV20-1 to TRBJ2-7; a possible D gene is TRBD2 (6 bases). This CDR3 has 11 residues. CDR1 DFQATT and CDR2 SNEGSKA come from the germline V gene (reference sequence). V was clipped by 2 bases and J by 6 bases, with 8 bases between them. The CDR3 DNA is TGCAGTGCTAGAATGGGAGGCGAGCAGTACTTC. Translation gives CSARMGGEQYF.

Only a few counts were recorded for this clone. The gene calls are TRBV5-1 and TRBJ2-7, with D unclear. V lost 6 bases to trimming and J lost 0 bases, with 13 bases between them. CDR1 is SGHRS and CDR2 is YFSETQ in the germline V gene. This CDR3 contains 14 residues. This CDR3 reads CASTQAGNSYEQYF. CDR3 coding DNA: TGCGCCAGCACCCAGGCTGGAAACTCCTACGAGCAGTACTTC.

This clone has more than one count but fewer than ten. The chain uses TRBV5-1 and TRBJ2-2; D perhaps matches TRBD1 (6 bases). Trimming left V 4 bases short and J 3 bases short, with 13 bases between. CDR1 is SGHRS and CDR2 is YFSETQ in the germline V gene. This CDR3 is built from 15 residues. The DNA for the CDR3 is TGCGCCAGCAGCCCCCGTGCAGGGGACACCGGGGAGCTGTTTTTT. Translated: CASSPRAGDTGELFF.

This chain uses TRBV18 with TRBJ2-7; 9 bases fit TRBD2. Germline CDR1 KGHSH, CDR2 LQKENI. This CDR3 comprises 19 residues. V was clipped by 2 bases and J by 2 bases; unmatched bases: 16. The CDR3 sequence: CASSPLSLAGSPGPYEQYF. In DNA, the CDR3 is TGTGCCAGCTCACCATTGTCTCTAGCGGGATCGCCTGGGCCCTACGAGCAGTACTTC. The full variable domain, rest sourced from reference TRBV18 and TRBJ2-7, is NAGVMQNPRHLVRRRGQEARLRCSPMKGHSHVYWYRQLPEEGLKFMVYLQKENIIDESGMPKERFSAEFPKEGPSILRIQQVVRGDSAAYFCASSPLSLAGSPGPYEQYFGPGTRLTVT.

In this sample, this clone turned up a few times. Other DNA sequences of this sample code for an identical CDR3. The J gene is TRBJ2-3, the V gene TRBV30; D remains unclear. This CDR3 region has 11 residues. Trimming took 3 bases from V and 5 from J, leaving 6 bases between them. CDR1 is GTSNPN, CDR2 SVGIG, per germline (reference sequence). CDR3: CAWSVRDTQYF. CDR3 coding DNA: TGTGCCTGGAGCGTTAGAGATACGCAGTATTTT.

The sample holds a few counts of this clone. V and J are TRBV21-1 and TRBJ2-7; the D call in the table, TRBD2, was not verified against the DNA. TRBV21-1 is assigned pseudogene status. This CDR3 region has 17 residues. Here the CDR3 reads CASPPSPPLAGCYEQYF. CDR3 bases: TGTGCCAGCCCCCCATCTCCCCCACTAGCGGGTTGCTACGAGCAGTACTTC.

The chain employs TRBV28 and TRBJ2-7, with 7 positions matching TRBD1. The length of the CDR3 is 14 residues. Germline values: CDR1 MDHEN, CDR2 SYDVKM. V trimming: 6 bases; J trimming: 3 bases; junction bases outside the gene matches: 8. The CDR3 nucleotides are TGTGCCAGCAGGCCGGGACAGTCTCTCTACGAGCAGTACTTC. Translating gives CASRPGQSLYEQYF. The variable domain in full, completed from reference TRBV28 and TRBJ2-7, reads DVKVTQSSRYLVKRTGEKVFLECVQDMDHENMFWYRQDPGLGLRLIYFSYDVKMKEKGDIPEGYSVSREKKERFSLILESASTNQTSMYLCASRPGQSLYEQYFGPGTRLTVT.

This clone was recorded a few times. This CDR3 is also generated by other DNA sequences in the sample. This chain uses TRBV7-6 with TRBJ1-2; D is uncertain. Germline V gives CDR1 SGHVS, CDR2 FNYEAQ. This CDR3 is 13 amino acids long. V was clipped by 1 base and J by 5 bases, with 8 bases between them. Here the CDR3 reads CASSLDRDYGYTF. CDR3 bases: TGTGCCAGCAGCTTAGACCGGGATTATGGCTACACCTTC.

This clone was seen only once. The same CDR3 also results from other DNA sequences found in this sample. The rearrangement joins TRBV5-1 to TRBJ2-2, with D possibly TRBD2 on 6 matching bases. This CDR3 has 14 amino acids. Between the trimmed V and J ends, which lost 2 bases and 1 base, there was a span of 6 bases. CDR1 is SGHRS, CDR2 YFSETQ, per germline. The CDR3 nucleotides are TGCGCCAGCAGCTTCGGGGGGAACACCGGGGAGCTGTTTTTT. This translates into CASSFGGNTGELFF.

The chain combines TRBV30 with TRBJ2-3; D unresolved. From germline, CDR1 is GTSNPN and CDR2 SVGIG (reference sequence). This CDR3 contains 14 residues. With 4 bases removed from V and 2 bases from J, the gap between germline ends came to 13 bases. The DNA for the CDR3 is TGTGCCTGGAACCCTGGCGGTTCCACAGATACGCAGTATTTT. This encodes CAWNPGGSTDTQYF.

The J gene is TRBJ2-3, the V gene TRBV7-8; TRBD1 matches at 8 bases. CDR3 length equals 14 residues. Germline values: CDR1 SGHVS, CDR2 FQNEAQ. V was pared by 3 bases and J by 4 bases, with 3 bases of the junction left unmatched. The DNA of the CDR3 is TGTGCCAGCAGCTTTGGACAGGGCCCAGATACGCAGTATTTT. This codes for CASSFGQGPDTQYF. The variable domain in full, completed from reference TRBV7-8 and TRBJ2-3, reads GAGVSQSPRYKVAKRGQDVALRCDPISGHVSLFWYQQALGQGPEFLTYFQNEAQLDKSGLPSDRFFAERPEGSVSTLKIQRTQQEDSAVYLCASSFGQGPDTQYFGPGTRLTVL.

This clone was observed a few times. J is TRBJ2-3 and V is TRBV11-2, with 7 positions matching TRBD2. Losses at the gene ends were 5 bases for V and 2 bases for J; bases not matched to a gene: 10. Germline loops: CDR1 SGHAT, CDR2 FQNNGV. The CDR3 is 16 residues long. The CDR3 spells CASSPVAGLITDTQYF. CDR3 in DNA: TGTGCCAGCAGCCCAGTAGCGGGTCTCATCACAGATACGCAGTATTTT. Complete variable domain (other parts from reference TRBV11-2 and TRBJ2-3): EAGVAQSPRYKIIEKRQSVAFWCNPISGHATLYWYQQILGQGPKLLIQFQNNGVVDDSQLPKDRFSAERLKGVDSTLKIQPAKLEDSAVYLCASSPVAGLITDTQYFGPGTRLTVL.

V gene TRBV5-4 combines with J gene TRBJ2-6; D is possibly TRBD1 (6 bases). V lost 0 bases to trimming and J lost 2 bases, with 6 bases between them. From germline, CDR1 is SGHNT and CDR2 YYREEE (reference sequence). The CDR3 runs 15 residues. CDR3 sequence: CASSLDRAGANVLTF. CDR3 in DNA: TGTGCCAGCAGCTTGGACAGGGCTGGGGCCAACGTCCTGACTTTC.

There are a few counts of this clone. The chain recombines TRBV5-1 with TRBJ1-2, with a weak D call TRBD1 (5 bases). Deletions cut 8 bases from V and 4 bases from J, with 12 bases between. The germline V gene encodes CDR1 SGHRS and CDR2 YFSETQ. CDR3 length: 12 amino acids. CDR3 nucleotides: TGCGCCAGTAGCATCGACAGCTATGGCTACACCTTC. Translating it yields CASSIDSYGYTF.

This chain uses TRBV7-2 with TRBJ2-5; 7 nucleotides align to TRBD1. The CDR3 extends over 15 amino acids. V gave up 6 bases and J gave up 2 bases; unmatched junction bases: 9. Germline CDR1 and CDR2: SGHTA and FQGNSA. The CDR3 DNA is TGTGCCAGCAGAAATCAAGGACAGGCACAAGAGACCCAGTACTTC. It is translated as CASRNQGQAQETQYF.

Only a few counts were recorded for this clone. This chain links TRBV15 with TRBJ2-1; 10 nucleotides line up with TRBD2. With 0 bases clipped from V and 8 bases from J, the junction kept 16 bases outside the gene matches. Germline assignment: CDR1 LNHNV and CDR2 YYDKDF (reference sequence). The CDR3 runs to 19 residues. The CDR3 protein is CATSRDLEQELAGKHEQFF. Written as DNA, the CDR3 is TGTGCCACCAGCAGAGATCTCGAACAAGAACTAGCGGGAAAGCATGAGCAGTTCTTC.

The chain recombines TRBV29-1 with TRBJ1-2; no clear D gene. V lost 3 bases to trimming and J lost 4 bases, with 9 bases between them. Germline-derived CDR1 and CDR2 are SQVTM and ANQGSEA. This CDR3 contains 12 residues. CDR3 amino acids: CSVDAQFYGYTF. CDR3 DNA: TGCAGCGTTGACGCTCAGTTCTATGGCTACACCTTC.

The chain carries TRBV21-1 and TRBJ2-5; TRBD2 reflects the table's D call only, with no check against the DNA. TRBV21-1 is classified as a pseudogene. CDR3 size: 14 residues. CDR3 sequence (DNA): TGTGCCAGCAGCAACTTGGAGTCCTCTGAAACCCAGTACTTC. Amino acids: CASSNLESSETQYF.

This clone was counted a few times. The genes are TRBV11-2 and TRBJ2-1; D is undetermined. There are 13 residues in the CDR3. Per the germline V gene, CDR1 is SGHAT and CDR2 is FQNNGV. V shed 6 bases and J shed 7 bases, with 13 bases lying between them. The CDR3 DNA follows: TGTGCCAGCAGGCTAGGAAGCTGGAATGAGCAGTTCTTC. It yields the protein CASRLGSWNEQFF.

In this sample, this clone turned up a few times. The chain couples TRBV7-2 to TRBJ2-6; a weak D match, TRBD1 (6 bases). Trimming stripped 2 bases from V and 0 bases from J, with 14 bases between. The CDR3 is 18 amino acids. Germline values: CDR1 SGHTA, CDR2 FQGNSA. CDR3 in amino acids: CASSLTGTPFSGANVLTF. CDR3 bases: TGTGCCAGCAGCTTAACAGGGACCCCTTTCTCTGGGGCCAACGTCCTGACTTTC.

A few counts support this clone. This rearrangement joins TRBV28 to TRBJ1-2; TRBD1 matches at 9 bases. Germline V CDR1 and CDR2: MDHEN, SYDVKM. The CDR3 has 14 amino acids. V shed 5 bases, J shed 7 bases, and the junction held 8 bases outside the gene matches. CDR3 residues: CASSPGTGPGGYTF. Here the CDR3 DNA reads TGTGCCAGCAGTCCAGGGACAGGGCCCGGTGGCTACACCTTC.

This clone turned up a few times. This rearrangement joins TRBV5-1 to TRBJ1-1; D remains unclear. V was shortened by 0 bases and J by 0 bases, with 6 bases between the two germline ends. The CDR3 is made up of 14 amino acids. Germline-derived CDR1 and CDR2 are SGHRS and YFSETQ. This CDR3 is CASSLAQMNTEAFF. The CDR3 DNA reads as TGCGCCAGCAGCTTGGCCCAGATGAACACTGAAGCTTTCTTT.

There are a few counts of this clone. The chain links TRBV9 to TRBJ2-7; TRBD2 matches at 11 bases. The CDR3 sequence is 15 residues long. CDR1 is SGDLS, CDR2 YYNGEE, per germline. Trimming took 4 bases from V and 4 from J; bases not matched to a gene: 7. In DNA form, the CDR3 reads TGTGCCAGCAGCTTACTAGCGGGAGAGGGATACGAGCAGTACTTC. Encoded protein: CASSLLAGEGYEQYF.

This clone has just a few counts. The rearrangement joins TRBV29-1 to TRBJ1-5; possible D gene TRBD1, 5 bases. This CDR3 is 13 amino acids long. Germline loops: CDR1 SQVTM, CDR2 ANQGSEA. V lost 5 bases and J 1 base, leaving 9 bases between the germline ends. Here the CDR3 reads CSVLGQSNQPQHF. In DNA, the CDR3 is TGCAGCGTTCTAGGACAAAGCAATCAGCCCCAGCATTTT.

V usage is TRBV19 and J usage is TRBJ2-1, with unresolved D. CDR1 is LNHDA, CDR2 SQIVND, per germline (reference sequence). V lost 5 bases to trimming and J lost 4 bases, with 15 bases between them. CDR3 size: 15 residues. CDR3 bases: TGTGCCAGTAGTGCCCGTTCTGCGGCATACAATGAGCAGTTCTTC. It encodes CASSARSAAYNEQFF. The variable domain in full, completed from reference TRBV19 and TRBJ2-1, reads DGGITQSPKYLFRKEGQNVTLSCEQNLNHDAMYWYRQDPGQGLRLIYYSQIVNDFQKGDIAEGYSVSREKKESFPLTVTSAQKNPTAFYLCASSARSAAYNEQFFGPGTRLTVL.

This rearrangement joins TRBV7-2 to TRBJ2-7; the match to TRBD2 covers 10 bases. This CDR3 contains 17 residues. Germline V gives CDR1 SGHTA, CDR2 FQGNSA. The V segment lost 2 bases and the J segment 5 bases; nucleotides outside the gene matches: 12. The CDR3 DNA follows: TGTGCCAGCAGCTTAAATGGGGCTAGCGGGAGTCAAAACGAGCAGTACTTC. This encodes CASSLNGASGSQNEQYF. Drawing the rest from reference TRBV7-2 and TRBJ2-7, the complete variable domain is GAGVSQSPSNKVTEKGKDVELRCDPISGHTALYWYRQSLGQGLEFLIYFQGNSAPDKSGLPSDRFSAERTGGSVSTLTIQRTQQEDSAVYLCASSLNGASGSQNEQYFGPGTRLTVT.

This rearrangement joins TRBV2 to TRBJ2-5; 11 positions agree with TRBD2. V was clipped by 6 bases and J by 1 base; unmatched bases: 7. Germline V gene data show CDR1 as SNHLY and CDR2 as FYNNEI. This CDR3 has 16 residues. For the CDR3, the DNA is TGTGCCAGCAGAAGACCGGGACTAGCGGTCCAAGAGACCCAGTACTTC. Encoded protein: CASRRPGLAVQETQYF.

Concerning this clone: Different DNA sequences within this sample yield the same CDR3. The J gene is TRBJ2-2, the V gene TRBV7-9; 9 positions match TRBD1. The CDR3 spans 15 residues. The V gene end was trimmed by 5 bases and the J gene end by 1 base; junction bases not matched to a gene: 2. The germline gives CDR1 SEHNR, CDR2 FQNEAQ (reference sequence). The CDR3 spells CASSPGQGNTGELFF. The CDR3 DNA is TGTGCCAGCAGCCCGGGACAGGGGAACACCGGGGAGCTGTTTTTT.

The rearrangement links TRBV9 to TRBJ1-3; a weak D match, TRBD1 (6 bases). CDR1 is SGDLS, CDR2 YYNGEE, per germline. The V gene lost 3 bases and the J gene lost 4 bases, with 8 bases spanning the gap. The CDR3 runs 13 residues. The CDR3 DNA follows: TGTGCCAGCAGCGGCGGACAGGGAAACACCATATATTTT. Translating it yields CASSGGQGNTIYF.